The 17 T cell receptor beta chains below were found in one sample sequenced in a study of T cells in Graves' hyperthyroidism and ophthalmopathy. Researchers took RNA transcripts and amplified the TCR beta CDR3 regions from them. The HTBI primer set was used in a first-round RT-PCR of the TCR CDR3. Each CDR3 protein is one row after TCRdb ran MiXCR on the multiplex PCR reads. In the table there are 250,000 to 350,000 distinct CDR3 sequences, roughly 20% of which are singletons. Sequenced sample: blood. These receptors all stem from a man aged 25 to 45 with Graves' ophthalmopathy.

This clonotype was counted at least ten times. The chain joins TRBV5-1 to TRBJ2-5, with a weak D call TRBD2 (5 bases). Trimming removed 1 base at V and 2 bases at J, with 15 bases between. The germline CDR1 and CDR2 sequences are SGHRS and YFSETQ. The CDR3 totals 16 residues. Here the CDR3 DNA reads TGCGCCAGCAGCTTGATGTGGAGGAGCCCACAAGAGACCCAGTACTTC. The encoded protein is CASSLMWRSPQETQYF.

In this sample, this clonotype turned up many times. The V call is TRBV28, the J call TRBJ2-3; no firm D call. This CDR3 is 14 amino acids long. Looked up from germline, CDR1 is MDHEN and CDR2 is SYDVKM. Trimming cost V 5 bases and J 0 bases, with 9 bases left between them. For the CDR3, the DNA is TGTGCCAGCAGTCTACCCACTAGCACAGATACGCAGTATTTT. It encodes CASSLPTSTDTQYF.

A remark on this clonotype: A junction end diverges from the germline sequence, so it may reflect a read error. J is TRBJ2-3 and V is TRBV7-9, with a weak D call TRBD2 (6 bases). Germline CDR1 and CDR2: SEHNR and FQNEAQ (reference sequence). CDR3 length equals 14 residues. CDR3 DNA: TGTGTCAGCAGCTTAAGCGGGTACACAGATACGCAGTATTTT. It yields the protein CVSSLSGYTDTQYF.

This clonotype was counted ten times or more. CDR3 loop: CASSTFPTGPNTEAFF. The CDR3 DNA reads as TGTGCCAGCAGCACTTTCCCCACAGGGCCGAACACTGAAGCTTTCTTT. V and J are TRBV11-2 and TRBJ1-1; D perhaps matches TRBD1 (6 bases). V lost 5 bases and J lost 1, with 17 bases in between. The CDR3 spans 16 residues. CDR1 is SGHAT, CDR2 FQNNGV, per germline.

This clonotype was observed many times. The chain carries TRBV5-4 and TRBJ1-1; D may be TRBD1 (5 bases). Germline V CDR1 and CDR2: SGHNT, YYREEE (reference sequence). V lost 1 base, J lost 4 bases, and 11 bases lay in between. The CDR3 has 14 residues. The CDR3 DNA reads as TGTGCCAGCAGCTTGAGGGGAGGCGGCACTGAAGCTTTCTTT. This encodes CASSLRGGGTEAFF.

This clonotype was observed many times. The chain couples TRBV11-3 to TRBJ2-1; 10 bases match TRBD2. The CDR3 consists of 15 residues. Trimming cost V 5 bases and J 8 bases; bases outside gene matches: 9. The germline CDR1 and CDR2 sequences are SGHNT and YENEEA. CDR3 sequence: CASSPQIAGGDEQFF. As DNA, the CDR3 is TGTGCCAGCAGCCCCCAAATAGCGGGAGGCGATGAGCAGTTCTTC.

This clonotype was seen a few times. The V and J genes are TRBV19 and TRBJ1-4; D uncertain. With 8 bases removed from V and 10 bases from J, the gap between germline ends came to 20 bases. This CDR3 is built from 14 residues. Per germline, CDR1 LNHDA and CDR2 SQIVND (reference sequence). For the CDR3, the DNA is TGTGCCAGTGGCACCGGGAAAGGAACTAGAAAACTGTTTTTT. Protein sequence: CASGTGKGTRKLFF. The full variable domain, with the rest looked up from reference TRBV19 and TRBJ1-4, is DGGITQSPKYLFRKEGQNVTLSCEQNLNHDAMYWYRQDPGQGLRLIYYSQIVNDFQKGDIAEGYSVSREKKESFPLTVTSAQKNPTAFYLCASGTGKGTRKLFFGSGTQLSVL.

The chain employs TRBV4-1 and TRBJ2-7, with D perhaps given as TRBD1 or TRBD2 (6 bases each). V was cut by 2 bases and J by 3 bases, with 14 bases left in between. This CDR3 comprises 15 residues. Germline V gives CDR1 MGHRA, CDR2 YSYEKL. As DNA, the CDR3 is TGCGCCAGCAGCCAATACGCGGGACACGACTACGAGCAGTACTTC. Translated, it gives CASSQYAGHDYEQYF.

V usage is TRBV5-1 and J usage is TRBJ2-7; D is ambiguous. The CDR3 contains 17 residues. V was pared by 1 base and J by 0 bases, with 17 bases between. CDR1 is SGHRS, CDR2 YFSETQ, per germline. The CDR3 loop is CASSLLPSQTNSYEQYF. In DNA, the CDR3 is TGCGCCAGCAGCTTGTTACCCTCACAGACCAACTCCTACGAGCAGTACTTC. The full variable domain, its missing parts supplied by reference TRBV5-1 and TRBJ2-7, is KAGVTQTPRYLIKTRGQQVTLSCSPISGHRSVSWYQQTPGQGLQFLFEYFSETQRNKGNFPGRFSGRQFSNSRSEMNVSTLELGDSALYLCASSLLPSQTNSYEQYFGPGTRLTVT.

This chain connects TRBV28 to TRBJ2-3, with TRBD1 as a possible D gene (5 bases). CDR1 and CDR2 from the germline V gene are MDHEN and SYDVKM. Between the trimmed V and J ends, which lost 5 bases and 1 base, there was a span of 13 bases. This CDR3 comprises 15 residues. As DNA, the CDR3 is TGTGCCAGCAGTGGTCCAGGGTTAGGCACAGATACGCAGTATTTT. Its protein product is CASSGPGLGTDTQYF.

This clonotype has a count of ten or more. CDR3 in DNA: TGTGCCAGCAGCTTGGAGGGACTAGCGGGACCTCCGACCGGGGAGCTGTTTTTT. This sequence encodes CASSLEGLAGPPTGELFF. The V and J genes are TRBV7-2 and TRBJ2-2; 13 bases match TRBD2. This CDR3 is 18 amino acids long. Germline V lookup: CDR1 SGHTA, CDR2 FQGNSA. Trimming cost V 3 bases and J 5 bases; bases outside gene matches: 9. The full variable domain, in which reference TRBV7-2 and TRBJ2-2 provide the parts outside the CDR3, is GAGVSQSPSNKVTEKGKDVELRCDPISGHTALYWYRQSLGQGLEFLIYFQGNSAPDKSGLPSDRFSAERTGGSVSTLTIQRTQQEDSAVYLCASSLEGLAGPPTGELFFGEGSRLTVL.

J is TRBJ2-7 and V is TRBV12-5; D is perhaps TRBD1 (5 bases). Trimming removed 4 bases from V and 5 bases from J, with 6 bases in between. Germline loops: CDR1 LGHNT, CDR2 FRNRAP. This CDR3 has 11 amino acids. CDR3 coding DNA: TGTGCTAGTGGTTACAGGCACGAGCAGTACTTC. It specifies CASGYRHEQYF.

This chain links TRBV11-1 with TRBJ1-4; tentative D call: TRBD1 (5 bases). Germline-derived CDR1 and CDR2 are SGHAT and FQDESV (reference sequence). This CDR3 spans 16 amino acids. The V end lost 3 bases, the J end lost 0 bases, and 11 bases lay between the germline ends. CDR3 region: CASSFSVGATNEKLFF. For the CDR3, the DNA is TGTGCCAGCAGCTTTTCAGTGGGGGCAACTAATGAAAAACTGTTTTTT.

The table lists this clonotype with many counts. This sequence joins TRBV5-1 and TRBJ2-1; D unclear. The length of the CDR3 is 16 residues. With 2 bases removed from V and 0 bases from J, the gap between germline ends came to 12 bases. Germline CDR1 SGHRS, CDR2 YFSETQ. CDR3 amino acids: CASSLGTVSSYNEQFF. CDR3 DNA: TGCGCCAGCAGCTTAGGTACCGTGAGCTCCTACAATGAGCAGTTCTTC.

The chain uses TRBV6-5 and TRBJ1-2; D perhaps matches TRBD1 (5 bases). The CDR3 extends over 12 amino acids. Germline-derived CDR1 and CDR2 are MNHEY and SVGAGI. Trimming cost V 2 bases and J 6 bases, with 7 bases left between them. Here the CDR3 reads CASSYEGNGYTF. The CDR3 region has the DNA TGTGCCAGCAGTTACGAGGGGAATGGCTACACCTTC.

The chain couples TRBV5-1 to TRBJ2-5; possibly TRBD2 for D (6 bases). V lost 0 bases and J 3 bases, leaving 15 bases between the germline ends. This CDR3 spans 16 amino acids. CDR1 SGHRS and CDR2 YFSETQ come from the germline V gene. The DNA of the CDR3 is TGCGCCAGCAGCTTGGACCCAGCGGGTGAAGAAGAGACCCAGTACTTC. This sequence encodes CASSLDPAGEEETQYF.

This clonotype showed up just once. J is TRBJ1-4 and V is TRBV11-3, with 9 bases that match TRBD1. This CDR3 has 16 amino acids. CDR1 and CDR2 from the germline V gene are SGHNT and YENEEA. Trimming at V came to 5 bases and at J to 2 bases, leaving 6 bases not matched to a gene. CDR3 in amino acids: CASSKGQGPTNEKLFF. DNA of the CDR3: TGTGCCAGCAGCAAGGGACAGGGACCCACTAATGAAAAACTGTTTTTT.